This paragraph covers one T cell receptor beta chain sequence. Its antigen is unknown. The data were obtained in a study of cytomegalovirus exposure and HLA in healthy donors. Findings and caveats of the study: Cytomegalovirus association was assigned to about 150 TCR beta chains.

Trimming removed 4 bases at V and 2 bases at J, with 16 bases between. Germline V gene lookup returns CDR1 SGHRS and CDR2 YFSETQ. This CDR3 contains 16 residues. Method: immunoSEQ multiplex PCR; TCRdb's copy keeps in-frame clones and lacks some. The sample lists tens of thousands of clones, 94% occurring once. This rearrangement joins TRBV5-1 to TRBJ1-5, with D uncertain. The sequence came from a woman younger than 35 in good health and CMV-seropositive. The sample was PBMCs. CDR3 in DNA: TGCGCCAGCAGCCCCGACTCATCCTCTCGCAATCAGCCCCAGCATTTT. It specifies CASSPDSSSRNQPQHF. Using reference TRBV5-1 and TRBJ1-5 for the parts outside the CDR3, the full variable domain is KAGVTQTPRYLIKTRGQQVTLSCSPISGHRSVSWYQQTPGQGLQFLFEYFSETQRNKGNFPGRFSGRQFSNSRSEMNVSTLELGDSALYLCASSPDSSSRNQPQHFGDGTRLSIL.